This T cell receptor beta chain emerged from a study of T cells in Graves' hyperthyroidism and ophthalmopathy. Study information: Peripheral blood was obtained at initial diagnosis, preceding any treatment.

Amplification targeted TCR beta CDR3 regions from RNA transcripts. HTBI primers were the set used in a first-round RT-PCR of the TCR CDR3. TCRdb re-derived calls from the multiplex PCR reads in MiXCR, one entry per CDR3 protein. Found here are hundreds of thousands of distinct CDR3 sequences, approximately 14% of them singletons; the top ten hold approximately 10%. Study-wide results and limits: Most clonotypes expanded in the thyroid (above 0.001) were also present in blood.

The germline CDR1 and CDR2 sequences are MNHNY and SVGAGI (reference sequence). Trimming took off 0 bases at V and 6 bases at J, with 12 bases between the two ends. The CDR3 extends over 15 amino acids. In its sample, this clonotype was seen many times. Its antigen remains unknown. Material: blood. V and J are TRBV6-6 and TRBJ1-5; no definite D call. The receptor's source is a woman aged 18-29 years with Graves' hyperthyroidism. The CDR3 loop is CASSYSAPISQPQHF. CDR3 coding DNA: TGTGCCAGCAGTTACTCGGCGCCAATCAGTCAGCCCCAGCATTTT.